These 6 T cell receptor beta chains were all obtained from the same sample, sequenced in a study of identical twins. One entry per CDR3 protein, called by TCRdb with MiXCR from the 5' RACE reads. Among fewer than 900,000 distinct CDR3 sequences listed, about 20% were seen once. The same specimen was also included in a second study, on T cells expressing NK-cell markers.

The sample comprised PBMCs. These receptors all come from a young woman in good health.

The V call is TRBV7-2, the J call TRBJ2-5; 11 nucleotides align to TRBD2. V gave up 2 bases and J gave up 0 bases; unmatched junction bases: 8. The CDR3 runs 18 residues. CDR1 and CDR2 (germline): SGHTA, FQGNSA. The CDR3 spells CASSLMLAGGGYQETQYF. CDR3 in DNA: TGTGCCAGCAGCTTAATGCTAGCGGGGGGCGGGTACCAAGAGACCCAGTACTTC.

In its sample, this clonotype was seen a few times. The genes are TRBV7-9 and TRBJ1-1; D is unclear. Trimming took off 5 bases at V and 8 bases at J, with 18 bases between the two ends. Germline V lookup: CDR1 SEHNR, CDR2 FQNEAQ (reference sequence). The CDR3 contains 14 residues. CDR3 coding DNA: TGTGCCAGCAGCCCTCTTCGGCGTTTGGAGGAAGCTTTCTTT. Translation: CASSPLRRLEEAFF.

This clonotype was counted many times. The chain uses TRBV9 and TRBJ2-7, with 8 bases that match TRBD2. The junction had 1 base not matched to a gene; V was cut back by 0 bases and J by 2 bases. The CDR3 spans 14 residues. Germline CDR1 SGDLS, CDR2 YYNGEE. CDR3 DNA: TGTGCCAGCAGCGTAGGGCGGGGGGCCTACGAGCAGTACTTC. This sequence encodes CASSVGRGAYEQYF.

This clonotype was counted only a few times. V usage is TRBV5-5 and J usage is TRBJ2-7; D uncertain. The length of the CDR3 is 13 residues. Trimming took off 1 base at V and 5 bases at J, with 10 bases between the two ends. CDR1 and CDR2 (germline): SGHKS, YYEKEE (reference sequence). CDR3 bases: TGTGCCAGCAGCTTGCCCGCTGGGGACGAGCAGTACTTC. This gives the protein CASSLPAGDEQYF.

This clonotype occurred a few times. The chain is built from TRBV6-5 and TRBJ2-3, with D unclear. The V gene lost 0 bases and the J gene lost 0 bases, with 10 bases spanning the gap. The CDR3 runs 16 residues. CDR1 and CDR2 (germline): MNHEY, SVGAGI. This CDR3 is CASSYSTGRSTDTQYF. CDR3 nucleotides: TGTGCCAGCAGTTACTCGACCGGACGGAGCACAGATACGCAGTATTTT.

The chain combines TRBV20-1 with TRBJ1-2; a possible D gene is TRBD1 (5 bases). Trimming shortened V by 6 bases and J by 8 bases, and 19 bases separated the two germline ends. Looked up from germline, CDR1 is DFQATT and CDR2 is SNEGSKA (reference sequence). The CDR3 extends over 13 amino acids. CDR3 nucleotide sequence: TGCAGTGCACAACCGGGACGAATGCGGGGCTACACCTTC. It codes for CSAQPGRMRGYTF.